The 28 T cell receptor beta chains below come from one sample, sequenced in a study of beta chain features in type 1 diabetes. The study reverse transcribed the entire isolated RNA, so it sequenced expressed TCRB transcripts. Repertoires were generated with immunoSEQ multiplex PCR, while TCRdb's copy carries only in-frame clones and drops some. The sample includes 240,000 or so clones, 25% to 35% of them seen just once. Sequenced sample: central memory CD4+ T cells from blood. The receptor source for this set is a young man in good health.

The chain combines TRBV6-5 with TRBJ2-3; TRBD2 matches at 9 bases. The germline V gene has CDR1 MNHEY and CDR2 SVGAGI. The junction had 5 bases not matched to a gene; V was cut back by 4 bases and J by 3 bases. The CDR3 runs 15 residues. CDR3 nucleotide sequence: TGTGCCAGCAGTTTACGGACTAGCGAGACAGATACGCAGTATTTT. Protein product: CASSLRTSETDTQYF.

This clone has only a few counts. The V and J genes are TRBV29-1 and TRBJ1-5; 7 bases line up with TRBD1. With 5 bases clipped from V and 7 bases from J, the junction kept 8 bases outside the gene matches. The CDR3 extends over 13 amino acids. Germline CDR1 reads SQVTM; CDR2 reads ANQGSEA. The CDR3 coding sequence is TGCAGCGTTTTGGACAGGATGGGGCAGCCCCAGCATTTT. Its translation is CSVLDRMGQPQHF. Combining the CDR3 with reference TRBV29-1 and TRBJ1-5 gives the whole variable domain SAVISQKPSRDICQRGTSLTIQCQVDSQVTMMFWYRQQPGQSLTLIATANQGSEATYESGFVIDKFPISRPNLTFSTLTVSNMSPEDSSIYLCSVLDRMGQPQHFGDGTRLSIL.

This clone was counted between two and nine times. The gene calls are TRBV19 and TRBJ2-7; 10 bases match TRBD1. Looked up from germline, CDR1 is LNHDA and CDR2 is SQIVND (reference sequence). J was trimmed by 4 bases and V by 7 bases; bases with no gene match: 7. CDR3 size: 14 residues. CDR3 loop: CASNPGQGTYEQYF. The CDR3 DNA follows: TGTGCCAGTAATCCGGGACAGGGGACTTACGAGCAGTACTTC. The complete variable domain, with remaining parts taken from reference TRBV19 and TRBJ2-7, reads DGGITQSPKYLFRKEGQNVTLSCEQNLNHDAMYWYRQDPGQGLRLIYYSQIVNDFQKGDIAEGYSVSREKKESFPLTVTSAQKNPTAFYLCASNPGQGTYEQYFGPGTRLTVT.

Of note for this clone: A much larger clone differs by one base, so this may be a read error. This sample includes further DNA sequences coding for the same CDR3. The chain's CDR3 is CASRGGINTGELFF. The DNA for the CDR3 is TGTGCTTCCCGCGGGGGGATAAACACCGGGGAGCTGTTTTTT. The chain recombines TRBV10-3 with TRBJ2-2; 8 bases are shared with TRBD2. The CDR3 covers 14 residues. CDR1 is ENHRY, CDR2 SYGVKD, per germline.

The V and J genes are TRBV7-2 and TRBJ1-1; unclear D gene. The CDR3 runs 14 residues. Trimming removed 1 base at V and 1 base at J, with 7 bases between. Germline-derived CDR1 and CDR2 are SGHTA and FQGNSA. CDR3 nucleotide sequence: TGTGCCAGCAGCTTAGAAGGGAAGAACACTGAAGCTTTCTTT. It yields the protein CASSLEGKNTEAFF.

This clone was observed a few times. J is TRBJ2-3 and V is TRBV29-1; 9 nucleotides align to TRBD2. This CDR3 has 15 amino acids. Per germline, CDR1 SQVTM and CDR2 ANQGSEA. V dropped 0 bases and J dropped 4; count of bases not matched to a gene: 5. The CDR3 DNA follows: TGCAGCGTTGAAGATACGGGACTAGCATCAGATACGCAGTATTTT. Translated, it gives CSVEDTGLASDTQYF.

The rearrangement joins TRBV30 to TRBJ1-2, with D possibly matching TRBD1 (6 bases). There are 12 residues in the CDR3. Per germline, CDR1 GTSNPN and CDR2 SVGIG (reference sequence). Between the trimmed V and J ends, which lost 3 bases and 7 bases, there was a span of 12 bases. This CDR3 reads CAWRGGGTGYTF. The CDR3 coding sequence is TGTGCCTGGAGGGGAGGGGGTACTGGCTACACCTTC.

This clone was counted between two and nine times. The CDR3 protein is CASSSDTGTNNEQFF. The CDR3 nucleotides read TGTGCCAGCAGCTCAGATACCGGGACTAACAATGAGCAGTTCTTC. This rearrangement joins TRBV7-2 to TRBJ2-1, with 7 bases fitting TRBD2. The CDR3 contains 15 residues. After removal of 4 bases from V and 5 bases from J, the junction contained 8 bases not matched to a gene. Germline CDR1 SGHTA, CDR2 FQGNSA.

V usage is TRBV5-1 and J usage is TRBJ2-7, with D possibly matching TRBD1 (5 bases). Trimming cost V 0 bases and J 2 bases, with 9 bases left between them. The length of the CDR3 is 14 residues. Germline lookup yields CDR1 SGHRS and CDR2 YFSETQ. The CDR3 region is CASSLDAGPYEQYF. The CDR3 nucleotides are TGCGCCAGCAGCTTGGATGCAGGGCCCTACGAGCAGTACTTC.

The chain has TRBV7-2 and TRBJ2-1, with a tentative D call TRBD2 (6 bases). The CDR3 contains 14 residues. Germline V gene data show CDR1 as SGHTA and CDR2 as FQGNSA. Trimming stripped 5 bases from V and 6 bases from J, with 14 bases between. The CDR3 region has the DNA TGTGCCAGCAGCCCGAGACTAGAAACCAATGAGCAGTTCTTC. As protein: CASSPRLETNEQFF.

This chain's CDR3 is CASSFGSGYNEQFF. In DNA, the CDR3 is TGCGCCAGCAGCTTTGGTAGCGGCTACAATGAGCAGTTCTTC. This chain connects TRBV5-1 to TRBJ2-1; a possible D gene is TRBD2 (6 bases). Germline CDR1 SGHRS, CDR2 YFSETQ. This CDR3 comprises 14 residues. Deletions cut 2 bases from V and 3 bases from J, with 9 bases between.

Only one count was recorded for this clone. In the same sample, other DNA sequences code for this CDR3. The rearrangement uses TRBV30 and TRBJ2-3, with D perhaps TRBD2 (5 bases). This CDR3 is 12 amino acids long. The ends were cut back, 0 bases at V and 5 bases at J, with 6 bases in the middle. The germline CDR1 and CDR2 sequences are GTSNPN and SVGIG (reference sequence). The CDR3 sequence is CAWSVRGDTQYF. CDR3 nucleotide sequence: TGTGCCTGGAGTGTACGGGGAGATACGCAGTATTTT.

The V call is TRBV19, the J call TRBJ2-1; D possibly matches TRBD1 or TRBD2 (5 bases each). The germline V gene has CDR1 LNHDA and CDR2 SQIVND (reference sequence). CDR3 length equals 16 residues. The V gene lost 4 bases and the J gene lost 2 bases, with 15 bases spanning the gap. This CDR3 is CASSTPLRGPYNEQFF. CDR3 bases: TGTGCCAGTAGTACCCCCCTACGGGGACCCTACAATGAGCAGTTCTTC.

This clone was picked up many times. The chain joins TRBV25-1 to TRBJ1-2; D remains ambiguous. V was clipped by 3 bases and J by 2 bases, with 13 bases between them. The CDR3 is made up of 15 amino acids. Germline V gene lookup returns CDR1 MGHDK and CDR2 SYGVNS. As DNA, the CDR3 is TGTGCCAGCAGTGAGTGGGATACAAGGAACTATGGCTACACCTTC. It codes for CASSEWDTRNYGYTF.

This chain connects TRBV21-1 to TRBJ2-4; TRBD2 is the table's D call and was not checked against the DNA. TRBV21-1 is classified as a pseudogene. This CDR3 region has 19 residues. In nucleotides, the CDR3 is TGTGCCAGCAGCAAAGGACTAGCGGGAGTTAGGCCGGCCAAAAACATTCAGTACTTC. This codes for CASSKGLAGVRPAKNIQYF.

The V gene is TRBV2, the J gene TRBJ2-1, with D possibly matching TRBD1 (5 bases). Germline V gene sequence: CDR1 SNHLY, CDR2 FYNNEI. With 8 bases removed from V and 7 bases from J, the gap between germline ends came to 12 bases. The CDR3 sequence is 12 residues long. The CDR3 DNA follows: TGTGCCAGCGAAGGGGTTAAAAATGAGCAGTTCTTC. Translation: CASEGVKNEQFF. The entire variable domain, with the rest obtained from reference TRBV2 and TRBJ2-1, is as follows: EPEVTQTPSHQVTQMGQEVILRCVPISNHLYFYWYRQILGQKVEFLVSFYNNEISEKSEIFDDQFSVERPDGSNFTLKIRSTKLEDSAMYFCASEGVKNEQFFGPGTRLTVL.

The chain carries TRBV7-2 and TRBJ2-1, with 9 bases matching TRBD1. Per the germline V gene, CDR1 is SGHTA and CDR2 is FQGNSA. V shed 5 bases, J shed 6 bases, and the junction held 5 bases outside the gene matches. CDR3 length equals 14 residues. CDR3 amino acids: CASSPGQGRNEQFF. The CDR3 bases are TGTGCCAGCAGCCCGGGACAGGGACGCAATGAGCAGTTCTTC. Together with reference TRBV7-2 and TRBJ2-1, the CDR3 gives the full variable domain: GAGVSQSPSNKVTEKGKDVELRCDPISGHTALYWYRQSLGQGLEFLIYFQGNSAPDKSGLPSDRFSAERTGGSVSTLTIQRTQQEDSAVYLCASSPGQGRNEQFFGPGTRLTVL.

The V gene is TRBV7-2, the J gene TRBJ2-7, with 9 bases fitting TRBD2. The CDR3 is 15 amino acids. Germline-derived CDR1 and CDR2 are SGHTA and FQGNSA. Trimming took 1 base from V and 6 from J; bases not matched to a gene: 7. CDR3 nucleotide sequence: TGTGCCAGCAGCTTAGGGGGCGGGAGGGCCTCCGAGCAGTACTTC. Protein product: CASSLGGGRASEQYF.

The genes are TRBV29-1 and TRBJ2-5; D might be TRBD2 (5 bases). V lost 7 bases and J lost 5, with 14 bases in between. CDR1 and CDR2 from the germline V gene are SQVTM and ANQGSEA. The CDR3 totals 12 residues. CDR3 residues: CSGVSGVETQYF. DNA for the CDR3: TGCAGCGGCGTGTCCGGGGTGGAGACCCAGTACTTC. Looking up the rest from reference TRBV29-1 and TRBJ2-5 gives the full variable domain: SAVISQKPSRDICQRGTSLTIQCQVDSQVTMMFWYRQQPGQSLTLIATANQGSEATYESGFVIDKFPISRPNLTFSTLTVSNMSPEDSSIYLCSGVSGVETQYFGPGTRLLVL.

V and J are TRBV4-1 and TRBJ2-5, with a tentative D call TRBD1 (6 bases). The CDR3 spans 14 residues. Deletions cut 2 bases from V and 1 base from J, with 8 bases between. From germline, CDR1 is MGHRA and CDR2 YSYEKL. This CDR3 reads CASSQTGLQETQYF. CDR3 nucleotides: TGCGCCAGCAGCCAAACAGGGCTCCAAGAGACCCAGTACTTC.

This clone was seen more than once but under ten times. V gene TRBV5-1 combines with J gene TRBJ2-1, with TRBD2 matching over 10 bases. V gave up 1 base and J gave up 5 bases; unmatched junction bases: 3. The CDR3 covers 15 residues. Germline values: CDR1 SGHRS, CDR2 YFSETQ. The CDR3 DNA reads TGCGCCAGCAGCTTGCTTAGCGGGAGGAACAATGAGCAGTTCTTC. The encoded protein is CASSLLSGRNNEQFF.

CDR3 loop: CASSQAPRAITDTQYF. In DNA, the CDR3 is TGCGCCAGCAGCCAAGCTCCGCGGGCTATCACAGATACGCAGTATTTT. The chain couples TRBV4-3 to TRBJ2-3, with D maybe TRBD2 (5 bases). Between the trimmed V and J ends, which lost 1 base and 2 bases, there was a span of 13 bases. The CDR3 has 16 amino acids. Germline V gene data show CDR1 as LGHNA and CDR2 as YSLEER.

This clone was found a few times. This chain connects TRBV10-3 to TRBJ2-5, with D perhaps TRBD1 (6 bases). The CDR3 runs to 14 residues. Germline V gene lookup returns CDR1 ENHRY and CDR2 SYGVKD. V lost 2 bases, J lost 4 bases, and 11 bases lay in between. Here the CDR3 reads CAISEANRAETQYF. The CDR3 coding sequence is TGTGCCATCAGTGAGGCGAACAGGGCAGAGACCCAGTACTTC.

A few counts support this clone. This chain uses TRBV29-1 with TRBJ2-5, with 10 bases fitting TRBD1. Per germline, CDR1 SQVTM and CDR2 ANQGSEA. The junction had 9 bases not matched to a gene; V was cut back by 1 base and J by 4 bases. The CDR3 is 16 residues long. The CDR3 coding sequence is TGCAGCGTTGAAGCGTTCCGGGACAGGGGATCAGAGACCCAGTACTTC. Its protein is CSVEAFRDRGSETQYF.

The chain couples TRBV30 to TRBJ1-1; D is undetermined. The CDR3 contains 12 residues. Trimming stripped 6 bases from V and 4 bases from J, with 12 bases between. Germline assignment: CDR1 GTSNPN and CDR2 SVGIG (reference sequence). The CDR3 reads CACLKAATEAFF. The CDR3 bases are TGTGCCTGCCTCAAGGCAGCCACTGAAGCTTTCTTT.

This clone has more than one count but fewer than ten. The rearrangement uses TRBV11-2 and TRBJ1-1; TRBD1 matches 10 bases. Germline V gene lookup returns CDR1 SGHAT and CDR2 FQNNGV. The CDR3 is 15 amino acids. Unmatched junction bases numbered 9, after V lost 4 bases and J lost 7 bases. DNA for the CDR3: TGTGCCAGCAGCTCTGGACCGGGACAGGGGCATGAAGCTTTCTTT. This encodes CASSSGPGQGHEAFF.

V is TRBV2 and J is TRBJ2-4, with 14 positions matching TRBD2. V was clipped by 6 bases and J by 12 bases; unmatched bases: 7. The CDR3 has 14 amino acids. In germline, CDR1 is SNHLY, CDR2 FYNNEI. The CDR3: CASRGGLAGDSQYF. CDR3 nucleotide sequence: TGTGCCAGCAGGGGGGGACTAGCGGGAGACAGTCAGTACTTC.

The rearrangement uses TRBV30 and TRBJ2-1; no firm D call. The CDR3 covers 14 residues. Per germline, CDR1 GTSNPN and CDR2 SVGIG (reference sequence). V lost 4 bases to trimming and J lost 0 bases, with 10 bases between them. The DNA for the CDR3 is TGTGCCTGGAATCGGGCCTTCTCCTACAATGAGCAGTTCTTC. Protein: CAWNRAFSYNEQFF.